The rows below give T cell receptor beta chains drawn from one sample of a study of blood T cell repertoires in COVID-19. Generated by immunoSEQ multiplex PCR, the TCRdb table keeps only in-frame clones and is missing some. The sample lists about 240,000 clones, approximately 84% occurring once. The sequenced sample consisted of peripheral blood. Receptor source: a woman aged 30 to 39 who had recovered from COVID-19. Each CDR3 is given with its conserved first and last residue. The D gene is left open where the match is weak. A row's size may be missing; if present it is once, few, many or a size class.

>TRBJ1-3|-|-|TRBV21-1
CASTPAMSSGNTIYF
TGTGCCAGCACCCCAGCGATGAGCTCTGGAAACACCATATATTTT
>TRBJ2-1|TRBD2|once|TRBV27
CASSLGPLAGVSGEQFF
TGTGCCAGCAGTTTAGGGCCGCTAGCGGGGGTTTCAGGTGAGCAGTTCTTC
>TRBJ1-1|-|-|TRBV7-9
CASSYSRTEAFF
TGTGCCAGCAGCTATTCGAGGACTGAAGCTTTCTTT
>TRBJ1-2|-|-|TRBV15
CATSRDLGEGYGYTF
TGTGCCACCAGCAGAGATTTGGGGGAGGGCTATGGCTACACCTTC
>TRBJ1-2|-|-|TRBV2
CASSRVGYGYTF
TGTGCCAGCAGTCGGGTCGGCTATGGCTACACCTTC
>TRBJ2-3|TRBD1|once|TRBV18
CASSEDRWAVDTQYF
TGTGCCAGCTCGGAGGACAGGTGGGCAGTGGATACGCAGTATTTT
>TRBJ2-7|-|-|TRBV7-2
CASSPRRSLYEQYF
TGTGCCAGCAGCCCTAGGAGGTCTCTATACGAGCAGTACTTC
>TRBJ2-1|-|-|TRBV5-4
CASWSSYNEQFF
TGTGCCAGCTGGAGCTCCTACAATGAGCAGTTCTTC
>TRBJ2-1|TRBD2|-|TRBV7-6
CASSRSGVGSYNEQFF
TGTGCCAGCAGCCGCAGCGGGGTTGGGTCCTACAATGAGCAGTTCTTC
>TRBJ1-2|TRBD1|once|TRBV7-2
CASSLGTGKLGYTF
TGTGCCAGCAGCTTAGGGACAGGGAAGCTTGGCTACACCTTC
>TRBJ2-7|-|-|TRBV6-5
CASSYSWDTSYEQYF
TGTGCCAGCAGTTACTCCTGGGACACCTCCTACGAGCAGTACTTC
>TRBJ1-1|-|-|TRBV7-2
CASSPERSGTGAEAFF
TGTGCCAGCAGCCCCGAGCGTTCCGGGACGGGGGCTGAAGCTTTCTTT
>TRBJ1-2|TRBD1|few|TRBV29-1
CSVAVGGAVGGYTF
TGCAGCGTTGCTGTAGGGGGCGCAGTGGGGGGCTACACCTTC
>TRBJ2-5|-|-|TRBV27
CATRVGGPGETQYF
TGTGCCACCCGAGTCGGAGGGCCGGGGGAGACCCAGTACTTC
>TRBJ1-4|-|-|TRBV29-1
CSVEAGGGEKLFF
TGCAGCGTTGAAGCGGGAGGCGGTGAAAAACTGTTTTTT
>TRBJ1-2|-|-|TRBV19
CASTTPGAKSGYTF
TGTGCCAGTACCACCCCGGGAGCCAAGTCAGGCTACACCTTC
>TRBJ2-1|TRBD1|once|TRBV19
CASTRTGEGYNEQFF
TGTGCCAGTACCCGGACAGGGGAAGGCTACAATGAGCAGTTCTTC
>TRBJ2-3|-|once|TRBV9
CASSVAGIPTDTQYF
TGTGCCAGCAGCGTGGCGGGGATCCCCACAGATACGCAGTATTTT
>TRBJ2-3|-|-|TRBV7-9
CASSLRGGSGQLAIDTQYF
TGTGCCAGCAGCTTAAGGGGAGGATCAGGCCAGTTGGCCATAGATACGCAGTATTTT
>TRBJ1-1|-|-|TRBV19
CASSIRGGTEAFF
TGTGCCAGTAGTATTAGGGGGGGCACTGAAGCTTTCTTT